The entry below describes one T cell receptor beta chain. The CDR3 contains 13 residues. The V gene lost 4 bases and the J gene lost 6 bases, with 10 bases spanning the gap. Germline-derived CDR1 and CDR2 are WNHNN and SYGVQD (reference sequence). Repertoires were generated with immunoSEQ multiplex PCR, while TCRdb's copy carries only in-frame clones and drops some. The sample holds approximately 85,000 clones, 94% seen once. The sample is drawn from a study of T cell changes during pregnancy in multiple sclerosis. The chain employs TRBV10-1 and TRBJ2-1; TRBD1 is a possible D gene (6 bases). This material consisted of peripheral blood, taken in the third trimester of pregnancy. This sequence was found in a female donor with multiple sclerosis, enrolled in a pregnancy study. For the CDR3, the DNA is TGCGCCAGCAGTGGGTCGACAGGCAATGAGCAGTTCTTC. Its protein product is CASSGSTGNEQFF.